Ten or more counts support the clone carrying this T cell receptor beta chain. Its specificity is unknown. The germline V gene has CDR1 SGHTA and CDR2 FQGNSA. J gave up 7 bases and V 7 bases, and 6 bases lay outside the gene matches. This CDR3 region has 15 residues. Individual cDNA molecules received unique molecular identifiers. TCRdb itself ran the 5' RACE reads through MiXCR, one entry per CDR3 protein. Of 60,000 to 75,000 distinct CDR3 sequences listed, 9% to 10% are singletons. The source of the sample is a study of early T cells in non-severe SARS-CoV-2 infection. Whole-study context: Sequencing input comprised bulk RNA from unsorted whole blood; chain pairing was not available.

Study results and limitations: There was a bias toward anti-spike CD8 responses in VDJdb matching, which missed private and CD4 specificities.

This clonotype was sampled from an adult who was a healthcare worker with PCR-confirmed SARS-CoV-2 infection or an uninfected control (not recorded which). The V and J genes are TRBV7-2 and TRBJ2-2, with 13 bases identical to TRBD2. Material: whole blood, obtained at baseline. CDR3 sequence: CASIGTSGMSGELFF. The DNA for the CDR3 is TGTGCCAGCATCGGGACTAGCGGGATGAGCGGGGAGCTGTTTTTT.